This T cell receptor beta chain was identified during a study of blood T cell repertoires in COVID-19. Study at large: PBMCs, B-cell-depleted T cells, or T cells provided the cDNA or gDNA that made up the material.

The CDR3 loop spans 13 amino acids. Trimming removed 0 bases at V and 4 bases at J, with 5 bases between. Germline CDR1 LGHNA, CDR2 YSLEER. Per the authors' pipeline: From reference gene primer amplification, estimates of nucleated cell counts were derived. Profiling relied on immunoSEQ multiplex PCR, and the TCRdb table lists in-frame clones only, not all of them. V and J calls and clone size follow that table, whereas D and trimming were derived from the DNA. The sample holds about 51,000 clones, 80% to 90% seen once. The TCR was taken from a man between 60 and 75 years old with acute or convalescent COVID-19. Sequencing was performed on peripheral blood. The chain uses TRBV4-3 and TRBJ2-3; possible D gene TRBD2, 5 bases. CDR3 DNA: TGCGCCAGCAGCCAAGAAGCGGCAGATACGCAGTATTTT. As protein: CASSQEAADTQYF.